This T cell receptor (beta chain) was recovered during a study of CD8+CD57+ T cells in acquired aplastic anemia. Genomic DNA acted as the template from which TCR beta VDJ combination and CDR3 sequence profiling were carried out. TCRdb itself ran the reads through MiXCR, one entry per CDR3 protein. The sample shows roughly 170,000 distinct CDR3 sequences, 55% to 75% of them seen only once. Trimming pared 5 bases from V and 0 bases from J, leaving 12 bases between. There are 15 residues in the CDR3. Per germline, CDR1 SGHTA and CDR2 FQGTGA. The sequencing input was sorted CD4+, CD8+, or CD8+CD57+ T cells (not recorded which) from PBMCs. This chain uses TRBV7-3 with TRBJ2-3; D ambiguous. The TCR was taken from a human donor in good health. The DNA of the CDR3 is TGTGCCAGCAGCCCCATGGATGTAAGCACAGATACGCAGTATTTT. Amino acids: CASSPMDVSTDTQYF.